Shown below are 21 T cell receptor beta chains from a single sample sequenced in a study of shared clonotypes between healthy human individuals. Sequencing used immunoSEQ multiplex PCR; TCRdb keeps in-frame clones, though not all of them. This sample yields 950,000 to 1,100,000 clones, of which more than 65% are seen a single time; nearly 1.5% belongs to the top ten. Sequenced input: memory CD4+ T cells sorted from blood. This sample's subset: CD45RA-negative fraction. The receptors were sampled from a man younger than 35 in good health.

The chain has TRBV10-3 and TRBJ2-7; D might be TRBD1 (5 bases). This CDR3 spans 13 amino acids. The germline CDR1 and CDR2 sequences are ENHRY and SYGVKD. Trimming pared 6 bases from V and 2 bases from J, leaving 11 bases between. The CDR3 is CAISPGPTYEQYF. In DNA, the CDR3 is TGTGCCATCAGCCCAGGGCCCACCTACGAGCAGTACTTC.

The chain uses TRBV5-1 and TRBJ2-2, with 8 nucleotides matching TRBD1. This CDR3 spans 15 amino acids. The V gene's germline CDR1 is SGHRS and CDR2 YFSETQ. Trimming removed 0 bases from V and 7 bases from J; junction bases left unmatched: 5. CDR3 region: CASSLVQGAGGELFF. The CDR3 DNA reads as TGCGCCAGCAGCTTGGTTCAGGGGGCCGGCGGGGAGCTGTTTTTT.

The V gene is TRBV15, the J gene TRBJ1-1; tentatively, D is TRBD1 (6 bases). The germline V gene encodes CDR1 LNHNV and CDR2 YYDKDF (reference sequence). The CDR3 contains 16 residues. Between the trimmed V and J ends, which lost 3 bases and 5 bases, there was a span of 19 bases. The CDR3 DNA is TGTGCCACCAGCAGGGGCAAGGGGGTGGAGGATACTGAAGCTTTCTTT. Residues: CATSRGKGVEDTEAFF. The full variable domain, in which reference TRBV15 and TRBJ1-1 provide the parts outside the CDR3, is DAMVIQNPRYQVTQFGKPVTLSCSQTLNHNVMYWYQQKSSQAPKLLFHYYDKDFNNEADTPDNFQSRRPNTSFCFLDIRSPGLGDTAMYLCATSRGKGVEDTEAFFGQGTRLTVV.

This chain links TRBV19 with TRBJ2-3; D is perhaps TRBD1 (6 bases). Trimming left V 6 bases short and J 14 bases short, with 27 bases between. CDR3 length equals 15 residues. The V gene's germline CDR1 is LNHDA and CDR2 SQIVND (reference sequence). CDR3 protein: CASSSTTGRVKKTYF. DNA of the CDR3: TGTGCCAGTAGCTCAACGACAGGCCGAGTGAAGAAAACGTATTTT. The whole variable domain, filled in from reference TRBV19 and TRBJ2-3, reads DGGITQSPKYLFRKEGQNVTLSCEQNLNHDAMYWYRQDPGQGLRLIYYSQIVNDFQKGDIAEGYSVSREKKESFPLTVTSAQKNPTAFYLCASSSTTGRVKKTYFGPGTRLTVL.

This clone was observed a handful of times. CDR3 sequence: CASSSRGVAEAFF. CDR3 nucleotide sequence: TGTGCCAGCAGCTCCCGAGGGGTGGCTGAAGCTTTCTTT. The genes are TRBV11-2 and TRBJ1-1, with a weak D call TRBD1 (5 bases). The germline V gene encodes CDR1 SGHAT and CDR2 FQNNGV. V was trimmed by 4 bases and J by 6 bases, leaving 12 bases between them. CDR3 length: 13 residues.

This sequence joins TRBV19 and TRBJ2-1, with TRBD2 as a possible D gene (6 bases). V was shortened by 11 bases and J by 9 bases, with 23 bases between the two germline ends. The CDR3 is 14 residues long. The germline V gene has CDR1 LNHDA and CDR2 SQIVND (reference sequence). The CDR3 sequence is CASRQSGGGIEQFF. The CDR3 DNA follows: TGTGCCTCTAGGCAAAGCGGCGGCGGGATTGAGCAGTTCTTC.

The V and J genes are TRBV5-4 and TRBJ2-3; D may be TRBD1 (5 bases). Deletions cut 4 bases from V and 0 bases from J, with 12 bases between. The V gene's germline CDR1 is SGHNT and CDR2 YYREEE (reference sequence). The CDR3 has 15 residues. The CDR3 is CASSQDDSSTDTQYF. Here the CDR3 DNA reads TGTGCCAGCAGCCAAGATGACAGTAGCACAGATACGCAGTATTTT.

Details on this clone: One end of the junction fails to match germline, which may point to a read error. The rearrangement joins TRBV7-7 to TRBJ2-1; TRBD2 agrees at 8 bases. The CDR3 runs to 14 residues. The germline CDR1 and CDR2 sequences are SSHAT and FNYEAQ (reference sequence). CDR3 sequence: CASSGGGPPDEQFF. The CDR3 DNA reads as TGTGCTAGCAGCGGGGGAGGACCACCGGATGAGCAGTTCTTC.

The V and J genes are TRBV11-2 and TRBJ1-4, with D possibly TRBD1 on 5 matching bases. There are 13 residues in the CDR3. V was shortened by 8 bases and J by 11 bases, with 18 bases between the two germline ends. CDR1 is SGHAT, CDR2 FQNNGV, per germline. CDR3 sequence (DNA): TGTGCCAGCGCGTCCACCAGGGATGGGAAACTGTTTTTT. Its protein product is CASASTRDGKLFF.

The CDR3 nucleotides are TGTGCCAGCAGTGGTGAACGGGGCGAGCAGTACTTC. It encodes CASSGERGEQYF. V is TRBV2 and J is TRBJ2-7, with D perhaps matching TRBD2 (5 bases). This CDR3 contains 12 residues. Germline V lookup: CDR1 SNHLY, CDR2 FYNNEI. The V and J ends lost 4 bases and 6 bases respectively, with 10 bases between them.

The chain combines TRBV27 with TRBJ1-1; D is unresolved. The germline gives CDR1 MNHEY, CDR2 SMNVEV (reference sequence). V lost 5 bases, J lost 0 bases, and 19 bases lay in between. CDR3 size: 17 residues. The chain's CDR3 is CASSLNLVSVMNTEAFF. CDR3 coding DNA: TGTGCCAGCAGTCTTAACTTGGTATCCGTTATGAACACTGAAGCTTTCTTT.

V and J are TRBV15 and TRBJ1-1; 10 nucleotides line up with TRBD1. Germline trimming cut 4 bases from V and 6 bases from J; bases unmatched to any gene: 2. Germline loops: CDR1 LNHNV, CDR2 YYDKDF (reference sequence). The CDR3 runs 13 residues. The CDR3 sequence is CATSKGTGAEAFF. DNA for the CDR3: TGTGCCACCAGCAAAGGGACAGGGGCTGAAGCTTTCTTT.

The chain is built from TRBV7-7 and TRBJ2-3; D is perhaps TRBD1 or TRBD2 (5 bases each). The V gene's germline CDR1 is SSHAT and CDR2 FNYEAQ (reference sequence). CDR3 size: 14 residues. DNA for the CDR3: TGTGCTAGGGGAGTGGAGAGAAGCACAGATACGCAGTATTTT. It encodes CARGVERSTDTQYF.

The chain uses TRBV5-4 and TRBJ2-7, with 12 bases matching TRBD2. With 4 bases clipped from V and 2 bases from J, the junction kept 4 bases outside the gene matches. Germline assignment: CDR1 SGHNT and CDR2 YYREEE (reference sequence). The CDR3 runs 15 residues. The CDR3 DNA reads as TGTGCCAGCAGCACGGGACTAGCGGGCGCCTACGAGCAGTACTTC. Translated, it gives CASSTGLAGAYEQYF.

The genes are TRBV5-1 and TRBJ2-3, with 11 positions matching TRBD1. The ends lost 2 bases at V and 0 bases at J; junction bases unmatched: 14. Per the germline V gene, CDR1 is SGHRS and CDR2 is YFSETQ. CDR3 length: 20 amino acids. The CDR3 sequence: CASSLEGQGAMYGSTDTQYF. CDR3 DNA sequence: TGCGCCAGCAGCTTAGAAGGACAGGGGGCGATGTACGGGAGCACAGATACGCAGTATTTT. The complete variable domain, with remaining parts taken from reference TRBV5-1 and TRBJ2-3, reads KAGVTQTPRYLIKTRGQQVTLSCSPISGHRSVSWYQQTPGQGLQFLFEYFSETQRNKGNFPGRFSGRQFSNSRSEMNVSTLELGDSALYLCASSLEGQGAMYGSTDTQYFGPGTRLTVL.

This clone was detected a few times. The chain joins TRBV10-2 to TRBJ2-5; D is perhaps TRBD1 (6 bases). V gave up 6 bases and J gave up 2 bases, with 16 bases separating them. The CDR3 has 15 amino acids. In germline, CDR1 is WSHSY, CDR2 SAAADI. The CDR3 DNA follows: TGCGCCAGCAGGGGGGCAGAAGGCCGGCAAGAGACCCAGTACTTC. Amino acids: CASRGAEGRQETQYF.

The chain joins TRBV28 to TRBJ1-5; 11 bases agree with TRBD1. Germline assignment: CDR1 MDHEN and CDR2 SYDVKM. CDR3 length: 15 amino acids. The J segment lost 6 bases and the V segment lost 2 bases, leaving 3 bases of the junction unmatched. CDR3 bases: TGTGCCAGCAGTTTAGGACAGGGGGCCGGTCAGCCCCAGCATTTT. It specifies CASSLGQGAGQPQHF.

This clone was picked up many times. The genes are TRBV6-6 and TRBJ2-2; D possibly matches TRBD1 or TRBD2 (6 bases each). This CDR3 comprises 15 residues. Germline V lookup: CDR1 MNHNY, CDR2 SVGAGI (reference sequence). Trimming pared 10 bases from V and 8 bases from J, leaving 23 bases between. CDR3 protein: CATYSEGPRGGELFF. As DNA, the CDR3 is TGTGCCACCTATTCGGAGGGACCAAGGGGGGGGGAGCTGTTTTTT.

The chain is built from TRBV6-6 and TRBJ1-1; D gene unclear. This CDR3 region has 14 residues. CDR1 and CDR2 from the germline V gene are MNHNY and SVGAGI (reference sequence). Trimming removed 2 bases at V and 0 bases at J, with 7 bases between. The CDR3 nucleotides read TGTGCCAGCAGTTACGGCAGTATGAACACTGAAGCTTTCTTT. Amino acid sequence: CASSYGSMNTEAFF.

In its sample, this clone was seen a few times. The CDR3 coding sequence is TGCAGCGTTGAATCGGCTTACGGGGAAAAACTGTTTTTT. This gives the protein CSVESAYGEKLFF. The genes are TRBV29-1 and TRBJ1-4; unclear D gene. V gave up 2 bases and J gave up 8 bases, with 12 bases separating them. Germline CDR1 and CDR2: SQVTM and ANQGSEA. The CDR3 extends over 13 amino acids.

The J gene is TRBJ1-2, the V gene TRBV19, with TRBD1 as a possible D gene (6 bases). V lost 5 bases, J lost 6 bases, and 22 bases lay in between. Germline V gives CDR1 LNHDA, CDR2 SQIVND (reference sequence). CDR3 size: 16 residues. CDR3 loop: CASSAIRTDWKDGYTF. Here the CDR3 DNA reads TGTGCCAGTAGTGCCATCCGGACAGATTGGAAGGATGGCTACACCTTC.